These 10 T cell receptor beta chains were sequenced from one sample in a study of T cell responses to AZD1222 COVID-19 vaccine. Some clones are missing from TCRdb's copy, which holds only in-frame ones; the method was immunoSEQ multiplex PCR. Here the sample spans roughly 170,000 clones, 70% to 90% being singletons. This specimen was peripheral blood, taken on day 0 of AZD1222 vaccination. The receptors stem from an adult in good health.

This clone has only one observation. The chain combines TRBV3-1 (or the pseudogene TRBV3-2) with TRBJ2-4; D remains unclear. Trimming took 9 bases from V and 6 from J, leaving 12 bases between them. There are 12 residues in the CDR3. Looked up from germline, CDR1 is LGHDT and CDR2 is YNNKEL (reference sequence). This CDR3 is CARSFRINIQYF. The CDR3 DNA reads TGTGCCAGAAGTTTTCGAATAAACATTCAGTACTTC.

This clone came up a few times. The chain uses TRBV28 and TRBJ1-1; TRBD1 agrees at 10 bases. V lost 5 bases, J lost 2 bases, and 8 bases stayed unmatched. CDR1 and CDR2 (germline): MDHEN, SYDVKM. The CDR3 is 16 amino acids. The CDR3: CASSLLDRGQNTEAFF. The DNA of the CDR3 is TGTGCCAGCAGTCTTCTCGACAGGGGGCAAAACACTGAAGCTTTCTTT.

This clone appeared a single time. The chain is built from TRBV10-1 and TRBJ2-5; 7 bases map to TRBD2. The CDR3 is made up of 14 amino acids. Germline values: CDR1 WNHNN, CDR2 SYGVQD (reference sequence). Unmatched junction bases numbered 11, after V lost 8 bases and J lost 5 bases. CDR3 nucleotides: TGCGCCAGCTCGGACCTGGTGGGGGGGGAGACCCAGTACTTC. Translating gives CASSDLVGGETQYF.

The chain links TRBV25-1 to TRBJ2-7, with 8 positions matching TRBD2. J lost 4 bases, V lost 5 bases, and 7 bases had no gene match. The length of the CDR3 is 14 residues. In germline, CDR1 is MGHDK, CDR2 SYGVNS. CDR3 region: CASSSGGLSYEQYF. CDR3 sequence (DNA): TGTGCCAGCAGTAGCGGGGGACTATCTTACGAGCAGTACTTC.

The chain joins TRBV23-1 to TRBJ1-1; D is undetermined. TRBV23-1 is known as an ORF, though its function is uncertain. This CDR3 is built from 15 residues. Trimming took off 0 bases at V and 5 bases at J, with 13 bases between the two ends. CDR3 in amino acids: CASSQSGSTGTEAFF. In DNA form, the CDR3 reads TGCGCCAGCAGTCAATCTGGGTCGACCGGGACTGAAGCTTTCTTT.

The V gene is TRBV15, the J gene TRBJ2-5, with 8 positions matching TRBD1. V dropped 1 base and J dropped 5; count of bases not matched to a gene: 0. This CDR3 contains 13 residues. Germline CDR1 LNHNV, CDR2 YYDKDF (reference sequence). In DNA form, the CDR3 reads TGTGCCACCAGCAGAGGACAGGGGGAGACCCAGTACTTC. Translation gives CATSRGQGETQYF. The whole variable domain, filled in from reference TRBV15 and TRBJ2-5, reads DAMVIQNPRYQVTQFGKPVTLSCSQTLNHNVMYWYQQKSSQAPKLLFHYYDKDFNNEADTPDNFQSRRPNTSFCFLDIRSPGLGDTAMYLCATSRGQGETQYFGPGTRLLVL.

The chain combines TRBV28 with TRBJ2-1; 11 positions agree with TRBD2. The CDR3 contains 16 residues. CDR1 and CDR2 from the germline V gene are MDHEN and SYDVKM. V was clipped by 3 bases and J by 5 bases; unmatched bases: 6. CDR3 sequence (DNA): TGTGCCAGCAGTTTGCTTGGTAGCGGGGGGGACAATGAGCAGTTCTTC. Its protein is CASSLLGSGGDNEQFF.

The chain carries TRBV19 and TRBJ1-5, with 7 bases aligning to TRBD1. The CDR3 consists of 12 residues. The junction had 5 bases not matched to a gene; V was cut back by 10 bases and J by 5 bases. Germline-derived CDR1 and CDR2 are LNHDA and SQIVND (reference sequence). The CDR3 loop reads CAIGTDYQPQHF. The CDR3 DNA sequence: TGTGCCATAGGGACAGATTATCAGCCCCAGCATTTT.

Only one count was recorded for this clone. This chain connects TRBV7-6 to TRBJ1-2; 8 nucleotides agree with TRBD1. The CDR3 runs to 17 residues. Germline CDR1 SGHVS, CDR2 FNYEAQ. The ends lost 1 base at V and 0 bases at J; junction bases unmatched: 7. CDR3 loop: CASSLEPGGYANYGYTF. For the CDR3, the DNA is TGTGCCAGCAGCTTAGAGCCAGGGGGCTACGCTAACTATGGCTACACCTTC. Filled out from reference TRBV7-6 and TRBJ1-2, the complete variable domain reads GAGVSQSPRYKVTKRGQDVALRCDPISGHVSLYWYRQALGQGPEFLTYFNYEAQQDKSGLPNDRFSAERPEGSISTLTIQRTEQRDSAMYRCASSLEPGGYANYGYTFGSGTRLTVV.

The rearrangement uses TRBV28 and TRBJ1-1, with D uncertain. Trimming stripped 6 bases from V and 2 bases from J, with 7 bases between. Germline CDR1 and CDR2: MDHEN and SYDVKM. The CDR3 runs to 12 residues. The CDR3 protein is CASRPLNTEAFF. For the CDR3, the DNA is TGTGCCAGCAGGCCGCTTAACACTGAAGCTTTCTTT.